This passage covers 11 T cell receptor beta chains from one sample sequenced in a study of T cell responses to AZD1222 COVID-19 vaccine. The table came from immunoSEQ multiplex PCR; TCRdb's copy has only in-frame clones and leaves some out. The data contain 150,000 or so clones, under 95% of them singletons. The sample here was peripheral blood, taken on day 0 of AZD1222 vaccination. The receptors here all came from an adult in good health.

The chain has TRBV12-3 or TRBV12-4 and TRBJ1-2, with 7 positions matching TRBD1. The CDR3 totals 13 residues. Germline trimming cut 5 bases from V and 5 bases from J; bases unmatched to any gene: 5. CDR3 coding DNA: TGTGCCAGCAGTGACAGGGCCTATTATGGCTACACCTTC. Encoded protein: CASSDRAYYGYTF.

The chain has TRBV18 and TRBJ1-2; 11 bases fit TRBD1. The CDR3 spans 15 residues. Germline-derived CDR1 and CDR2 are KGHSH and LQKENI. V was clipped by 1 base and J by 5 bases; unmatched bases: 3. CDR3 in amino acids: CASSPQGTGGYGYTF. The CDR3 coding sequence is TGTGCCAGCTCACCACAGGGGACAGGGGGTTATGGCTACACCTTC.

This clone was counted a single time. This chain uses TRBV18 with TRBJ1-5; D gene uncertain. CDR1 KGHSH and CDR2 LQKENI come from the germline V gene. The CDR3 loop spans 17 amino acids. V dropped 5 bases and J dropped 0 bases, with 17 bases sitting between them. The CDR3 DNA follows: TGTGCCAGCTCATCCTCGTCGGACCTTACTAGCAATCAGCCCCAGCATTTT. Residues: CASSSSSDLTSNQPQHF.

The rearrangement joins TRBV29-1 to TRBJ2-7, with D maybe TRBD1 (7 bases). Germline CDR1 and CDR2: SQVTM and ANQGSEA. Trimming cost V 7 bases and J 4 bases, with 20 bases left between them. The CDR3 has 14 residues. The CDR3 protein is CSAGWTGGVYEQYF. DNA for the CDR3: TGCAGCGCTGGATGGACAGGAGGGGTTTACGAGCAGTACTTC.

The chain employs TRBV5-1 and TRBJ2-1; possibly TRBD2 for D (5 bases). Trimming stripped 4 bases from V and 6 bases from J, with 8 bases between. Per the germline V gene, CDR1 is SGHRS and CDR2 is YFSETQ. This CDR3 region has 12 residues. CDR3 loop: CASSQGLNEQFF. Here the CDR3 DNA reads TGCGCCAGCAGCCAAGGACTCAATGAGCAGTTCTTC.

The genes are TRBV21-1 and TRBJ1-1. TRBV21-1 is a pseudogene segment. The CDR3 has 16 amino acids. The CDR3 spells CASSKKGQEMNTEAFF. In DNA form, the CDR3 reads TGTGCCAGCAGCAAAAAGGGTCAGGAGATGAACACTGAAGCTTTCTTT.

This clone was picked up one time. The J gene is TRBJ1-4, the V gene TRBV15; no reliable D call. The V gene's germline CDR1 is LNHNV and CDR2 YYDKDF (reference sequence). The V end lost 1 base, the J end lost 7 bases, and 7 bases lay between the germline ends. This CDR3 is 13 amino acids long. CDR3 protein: CATSRGQVEKLFF. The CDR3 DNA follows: TGTGCCACCAGCAGAGGCCAGGTTGAAAAACTGTTTTTT.

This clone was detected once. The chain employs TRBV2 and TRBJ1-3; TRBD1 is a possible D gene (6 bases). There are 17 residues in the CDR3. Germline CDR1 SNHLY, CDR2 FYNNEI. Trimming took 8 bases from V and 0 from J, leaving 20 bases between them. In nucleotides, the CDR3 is TGTGCCAGCGACAGGCGAGACAGGTCGAGCTCTGGAAACACCATATATTTT. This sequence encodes CASDRRDRSSSGNTIYF.

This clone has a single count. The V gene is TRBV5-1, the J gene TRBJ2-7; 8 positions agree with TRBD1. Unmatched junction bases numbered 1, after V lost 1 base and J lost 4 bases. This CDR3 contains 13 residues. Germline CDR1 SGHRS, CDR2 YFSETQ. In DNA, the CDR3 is TGCGCCAGCAGCTTGACAGGGGGGTACGAGCAGTACTTC. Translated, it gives CASSLTGGYEQYF. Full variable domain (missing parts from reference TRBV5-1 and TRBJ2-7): KAGVTQTPRYLIKTRGQQVTLSCSPISGHRSVSWYQQTPGQGLQFLFEYFSETQRNKGNFPGRFSGRQFSNSRSEMNVSTLELGDSALYLCASSLTGGYEQYFGPGTRLTVT.

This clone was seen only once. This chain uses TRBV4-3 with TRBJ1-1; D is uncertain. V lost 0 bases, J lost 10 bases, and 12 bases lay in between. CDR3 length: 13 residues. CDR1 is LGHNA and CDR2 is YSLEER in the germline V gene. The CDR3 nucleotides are TGCGCCAGCAGCCAAGATGGTGTTCGGGCAGCTTTCTTT. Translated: CASSQDGVRAAFF.

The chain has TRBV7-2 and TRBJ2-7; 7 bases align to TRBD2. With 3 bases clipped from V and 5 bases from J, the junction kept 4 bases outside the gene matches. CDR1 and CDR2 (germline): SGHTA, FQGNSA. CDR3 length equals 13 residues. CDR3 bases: TGTGCCAGCAGCTTTGGGGGGGGAAACGAGCAGTACTTC. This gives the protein CASSFGGGNEQYF. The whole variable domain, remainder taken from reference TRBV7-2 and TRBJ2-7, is GAGVSQSPSNKVTEKGKDVELRCDPISGHTALYWYRQSLGQGLEFLIYFQGNSAPDKSGLPSDRFSAERTGGSVSTLTIQRTQQEDSAVYLCASSFGGGNEQYFGPGTRLTVT.